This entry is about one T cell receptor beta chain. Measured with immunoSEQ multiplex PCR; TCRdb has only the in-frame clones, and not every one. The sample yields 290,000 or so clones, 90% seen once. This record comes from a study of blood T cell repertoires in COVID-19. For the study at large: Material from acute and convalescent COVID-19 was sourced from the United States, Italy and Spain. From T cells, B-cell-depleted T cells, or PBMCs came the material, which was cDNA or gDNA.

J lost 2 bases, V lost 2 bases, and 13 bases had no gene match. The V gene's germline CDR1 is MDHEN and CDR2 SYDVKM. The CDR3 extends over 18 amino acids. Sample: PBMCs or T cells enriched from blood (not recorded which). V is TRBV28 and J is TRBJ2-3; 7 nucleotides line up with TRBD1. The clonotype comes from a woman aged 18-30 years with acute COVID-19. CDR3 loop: CASSLLLETGSFTDTQYF. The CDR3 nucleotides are TGTGCCAGCAGTTTACTCCTCGAGACAGGGTCTTTCACAGATACGCAGTATTTT.